This T cell receptor (beta chain) was captured in a study of T cell clonality in common variable immunodeficiency. This clone has just a few counts. What it recognizes is unknown. The read terminates 3 residues before the CDR3 end, so the remaining end is supplied by the germline J gene. Study conclusions and caveats: Shared TCRbeta clones were fewer between CVID subjects than controls. What drives increased CVID clonality needs T cell subpopulation sequencing. CVID subjects had higher TCRbeta clonality than healthy controls, most marked in about a third.

Sequencing input was equivalent genomic DNA from CVID and controls. Libraries were prepared by immunoSEQ multiplex PCR; TCRdb keeps only in-frame clonotypes and omits some of them. There are tens of thousands of clones in the sample, none observed a single time. The CDR3 extends over 13 amino acids. Trimming removed 4 bases from V and 7 bases from J; junction bases left unmatched: 2. Looked up from germline, CDR1 is SNHLY and CDR2 is FYNNEI. The TCR comes from a person aged 18 to 75 in good health. The genes are TRBV2 and TRBJ2-2, with 8 bases identical to TRBD1. The sample comprised peripheral blood mononuclear cells. The CDR3 loop reads CASSVDRGGELFF. The CDR3 bases that were read are TGTGCCAGCAGTGTTGACAGGGGCGGGGAG.